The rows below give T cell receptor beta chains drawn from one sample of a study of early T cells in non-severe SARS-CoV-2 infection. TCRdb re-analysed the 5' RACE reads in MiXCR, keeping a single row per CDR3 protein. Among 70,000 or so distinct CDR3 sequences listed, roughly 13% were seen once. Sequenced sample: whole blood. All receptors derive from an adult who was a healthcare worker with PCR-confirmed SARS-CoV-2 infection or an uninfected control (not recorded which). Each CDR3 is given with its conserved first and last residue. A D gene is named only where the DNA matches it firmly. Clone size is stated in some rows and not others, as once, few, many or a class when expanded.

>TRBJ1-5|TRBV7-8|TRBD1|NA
TGTGCCAGCAGCCCTAGGGTACCGGGACAGGGACATCAGCCCCAGCATTTT
CASSPRVPGQGHQPQHF
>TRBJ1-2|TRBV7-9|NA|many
TGTGCCAGCAGCTTGGGGACGACCGGGTATGGCTACACCTTC
CASSLGTTGYGYTF
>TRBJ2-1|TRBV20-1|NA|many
TGCAGTGCCCCCCTTAGGCTAAATTACAATGAGCAGTTCTTC
CSAPLRLNYNEQFF
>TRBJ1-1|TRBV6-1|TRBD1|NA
TGTGCCAGCAAAAGTTATAACAGGGGGAGCATGAACACTGAAGCTTTCTTT
CASKSYNRGSMNTEAFF
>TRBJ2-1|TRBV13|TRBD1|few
TGTGCCAGCAGTTACAACAGGGGGACGCTTCGTAGCAATGAGCAGTTCTTC
CASSYNRGTLRSNEQFF
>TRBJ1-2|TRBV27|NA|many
TGTGCCAGCAGTAGAGACATCAGGGGCTATGGCTACACCTTC
CASSRDIRGYGYTF
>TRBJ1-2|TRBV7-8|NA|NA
TGTGCCAGCAGCTTAGTAGGGTTCCGGGGCTACACCTTC
CASSLVGFRGYTF
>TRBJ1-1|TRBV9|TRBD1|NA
TGTGCCAGCACTCAGGGGGCAACTATGAACACTGAAGCTTTCTTT
CASTQGATMNTEAFF
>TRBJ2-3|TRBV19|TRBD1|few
TGTGCCAGTAGCACCAATCGACAGGGGATGATACCCACAGATACGCAGTATTTT
CASSTNRQGMIPTDTQYF
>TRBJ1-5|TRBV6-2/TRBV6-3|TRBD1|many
TGTGCCAGCAGCCCCGGACAGGTTAGCAATCAGCCCCAGCATTTT
CASSPGQVSNQPQHF
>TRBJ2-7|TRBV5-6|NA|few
TGTGCCAGCAGCCGAACGGGCTACGAGCAGTACTTC
CASSRTGYEQYF
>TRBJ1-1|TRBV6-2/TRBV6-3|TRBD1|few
TGTGCCAGCTGGTACGAGGACAGGTTGAACACTGAAGCTTTCTTT
CASWYEDRLNTEAFF
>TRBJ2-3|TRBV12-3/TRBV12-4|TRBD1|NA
TGTGCCACGGACAGGGACACAGATACGCAGTATTTT
CATDRDTDTQYF
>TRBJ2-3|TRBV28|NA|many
TGTGCCAGCAGTTGGGTGACCGGGGACACAGATACGCAGTATTTT
CASSWVTGDTDTQYF
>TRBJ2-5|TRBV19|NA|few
TGTGCCAGTAGCACGCTCCCCCGGGAGACCCAGTACTTC
CASSTLPRETQYF
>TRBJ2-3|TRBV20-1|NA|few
TGCAGTGCTAGAGATCCCACCACACATGCCACAGATACGCAGTATTTT
CSARDPTTHATDTQYF
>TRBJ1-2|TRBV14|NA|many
TGTGCCAGCAGCCAAGATCTTGACGGGGCTAACTATGGCTACACCTTC
CASSQDLDGANYGYTF
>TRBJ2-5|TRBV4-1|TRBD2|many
TGCGCCAGCAGCCACGAGCGGGGGAACCAAGAGACCCAGTACTTC
CASSHERGNQETQYF
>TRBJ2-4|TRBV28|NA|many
TGTGCCAGCAGTTCCCGACTAGAGGAGTACTTC
CASSSRLEEYF
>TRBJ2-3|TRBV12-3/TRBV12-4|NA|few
TGTGCCAGCAGCCGTAGACAGGTCGGGACAGATACGCAGTATTTT
CASSRRQVGTDTQYF
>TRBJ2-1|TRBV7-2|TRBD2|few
TGTGCCAGCAGCAACCCGACTAGCGGGGGTTTTAATGAGCAGTTCTTC
CASSNPTSGGFNEQFF
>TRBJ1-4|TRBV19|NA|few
TGTGCCACCCGCCTTAGCGGTAATGAAAAACTGTTTTTT
CATRLSGNEKLFF
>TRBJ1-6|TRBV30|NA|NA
TGTGCCTGGGGGTCAGGGTTGAATTCACCCCTCCACTTT
CAWGSGLNSPLHF
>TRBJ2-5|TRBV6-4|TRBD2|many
TGTGCCAGCAGCCCGGGAGCGGGGACCCAAGAGACCCAGTACTTC
CASSPGAGTQETQYF
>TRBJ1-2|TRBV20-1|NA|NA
TGCAGTGCCCAAGACGGGGCTTATCTTTCTGGCTACACCTTC
CSAQDGAYLSGYTF
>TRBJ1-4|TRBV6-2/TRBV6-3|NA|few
TGTGCCAGCAGTTACCCGACGGCGGGGTCGATTAATGAAAAACTGTTTTTT
CASSYPTAGSINEKLFF
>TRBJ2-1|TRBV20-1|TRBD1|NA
TGCAGTGCTAGAACAACAGGGGACAATGAGCAGTTCTTC
CSARTTGDNEQFF
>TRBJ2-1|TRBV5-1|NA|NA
TGCGCCAGCAGCTTGGCGGGGGACCAAAACAATGAGCAGTTCTTC
CASSLAGDQNNEQFF
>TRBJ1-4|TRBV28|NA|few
TGTGCCAGCAGTTTGGCAGCTGCTAATGAAAAACTGTTTTTT
CASSLAAANEKLFF
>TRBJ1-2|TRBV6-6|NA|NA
TGTGCCAGCACCCCAGGGATTCGGACTAACTATGGCTACACCTTC
CASTPGIRTNYGYTF
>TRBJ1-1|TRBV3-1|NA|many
TGTGCCAGCAGCCAAGATACTCGTTGGGGTGAAGCTTTCTTT
CASSQDTRWGEAFF
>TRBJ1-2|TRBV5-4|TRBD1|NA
TGTGCCAGCAGCTTTGGGGGACAGGATAAAGGCTACACCTTC
CASSFGGQDKGYTF
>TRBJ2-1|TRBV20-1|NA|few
TGCAGCCCGGGACGAAATTACAATGAGCAGTTCTTC
CSPGRNYNEQFF